This TCR beta chain was identified in a study of blood T cell repertoires in COVID-19. At the level of the study: Donors in the United States, Italy and Spain gave samples during acute or convalescent COVID-19. T cells, B-cell-depleted T cells, or PBMCs supplied cDNA or gDNA.

Repertoires were generated with immunoSEQ multiplex PCR, while TCRdb's copy carries only in-frame clones and drops some. The sample lists about 78,000 clones, approximately 90% seen once, with around 0.8% in the top ten. CDR3 length equals 17 residues. CDR1 LGHDT and CDR2 YNNKEL come from the germline V gene (reference sequence). The J segment lost 0 bases and the V segment lost 3 bases, leaving 7 bases of the junction unmatched. The TCR comes from a woman at least 80 years old with acute or convalescent COVID-19. The chain carries TRBV3-1 (or the pseudogene TRBV3-2) and TRBJ1-3, with TRBD1 matching over 8 bases. Material: peripheral blood. The CDR3 region has the DNA TGTGCCAGCAGCCACTGGACAGGGACAAGCTCTGGAAACACCATATATTTT. It codes for CASSHWTGTSSGNTIYF.